This T cell receptor (beta chain) originates from a study of CD8 T cells in ankylosing spondylitis. The authors made TCR beta libraries by quantitative 5'-RACE with molecular barcodes. TCRdb itself ran the 5' RACE reads through MiXCR, one entry per CDR3 protein. The sample shows fewer than 500,000 distinct CDR3 sequences, about 24% of them seen only once. V lost 3 bases and J 0 bases, leaving 19 bases between the germline ends. The CDR3 runs 18 residues. This clonotype was observed a single time. The antigen is undetermined. The study's findings and limits: Significantly higher representation of disease-linked clones was reported for matched ankylosing spondylitis synovial fluid. Disease-linked clones bore a CD8+ phenotype and were relatively rare in peripheral blood. Roughly eight highly homologous variants made up a TCR beta motif that seemed to typify ankylosing spondylitis blood.

The specimen sequenced was blood, either unsorted or a sorted T cell fraction (not recorded which). The sequence was collected from a male donor with ankylosing spondylitis. V and J are TRBV12-3 or TRBV12-4 and TRBJ2-3; D might be TRBD2 (6 bases). Here the CDR3 reads CASSFVGGRRSSTDTQYF. DNA of the CDR3: TGTGCCAGCAGTTTCGTGGGGGGACGGAGATCCAGCACAGATACGCAGTATTTT.